This T cell receptor (beta chain) derives from a study of T cells expressing NK-cell markers. For the study at large: Seven sequenced donors out of eight were HCMV-seropositive, one seronegative. Study conclusions and caveats: These clonotypes, the leaders elsewhere, also led the CD3+CD56-NKG2C+ fraction in a handful of donors.

With regard to this clonotype: Its specificity is not known.

After re-calling the 5' RACE reads, TCRdb lists one entry per CDR3 protein, DNA absent. The sample holds some 440,000 distinct CDR3 sequences. CDR1 and CDR2 from the germline V gene are SGHDT and YYEEEE. CDR3 size: 15 residues. The source of this sequence is a woman between 50 and 59 years old in good health. The chain joins TRBV5-6 to TRBJ1-2; TCRdb proposes TRBD1, but this gene call is untestable without DNA. Sequenced sample: blood T cells: a sorted CD56 or NKG2C T cell subset, CD4+ or CD8+ T cells, or bulk PBMC T cells (not recorded which). The CDR3 spells CASSLVLGQPGGYTF. The full variable domain, completed using reference TRBV5-6 and TRBJ1-2, is DAGVTQSPTHLIKTRGQQVTLRCSPKSGHDTVSWYQQALGQGPQFIFQYYEEEERQRGNFPDRFSGHQFPNYSSELNVNALLLGDSALYLCASSLVLGQPGGYTFGSGTRLTVV.